A single sample is the source of the 10 T cell receptor beta chains below, sequenced in a study of T cells in Graves' hyperthyroidism and ophthalmopathy. RNA transcripts were the template for amplifying TCR beta CDR3 regions. The TCR CDR3 first-round RT-PCR relied on the HTBI primer set. A single record per CDR3 protein comes from TCRdb applying MiXCR to the multiplex PCR reads. Among some 420,000 distinct CDR3 sequences listed, 12% to 15% were seen once. Sequenced material: blood. These receptors were taken from a young woman with Graves' hyperthyroidism.

This clonotype was seen at least ten times. The rearrangement uses TRBV20-1 and TRBJ2-1; 13 bases agree with TRBD2. The CDR3 totals 15 residues. The V and J ends lost 5 bases and 8 bases, in that order; junction bases with no gene match: 9. Germline-derived CDR1 and CDR2 are DFQATT and SNEGSKA (reference sequence). CDR3 in amino acids: CSAVPTSGRRDEQFF. Here the CDR3 DNA reads TGCAGTGCTGTACCGACTAGCGGGAGGAGGGATGAGCAGTTCTTC.

Concerning this clonotype itself: A much larger clone lies a single base off, so this may be a read error. The rearrangement joins TRBV11-2 to TRBJ1-5, with TRBD1 matching over 7 bases. After removal of 5 bases from V and 2 bases from J, the junction contained 12 bases not matched to a gene. CDR3 length: 17 amino acids. CDR1 and CDR2 from the germline V gene are SGHAT and FQNNGV. The CDR3 protein is CASSAAPGQPGNQPQHF. The CDR3 coding sequence is TGTGCCAGCAGCGCCGCACCGGGACAGCCGGGCAATCAGCCCCAGCATTTT.

This clonotype was counted many times. This sequence joins TRBV5-1 and TRBJ2-1, with D possibly matching TRBD2 (6 bases). This CDR3 region has 13 residues. V lost 0 bases and J 7 bases, leaving 8 bases between the germline ends. CDR1 and CDR2 from the germline V gene are SGHRS and YFSETQ. CDR3 coding DNA: TGCGCCAGCAGCTTGGCGGGAGTAAATGAGCAGTTCTTC. It codes for CASSLAGVNEQFF.

This clonotype has at least ten counts. Because it lacks the conserved phenylalanine or tryptophan at the end, this CDR3 is likely a read error. The chain links TRBV27 to TRBJ1-1; D ambiguous. Deletions cut 1 base from V and 5 bases from J, with 8 bases between. Germline V gives CDR1 MNHEY, CDR2 SMNVEV (reference sequence). The CDR3 has 13 amino acids. As DNA, the CDR3 is TGTGCCAGCAGTTTATACGGGGAAACTGAAGCTTTCCTT. It specifies CASSLYGETEAFL.

V gene TRBV10-3 combines with J gene TRBJ1-1, with 7 bases identical to TRBD1. The V segment lost 3 bases and the J segment 5 bases; nucleotides outside the gene matches: 6. Germline assignment: CDR1 ENHRY and CDR2 SYGVKD. The CDR3 consists of 14 residues. CDR3 loop: CAISDPTGRTEAFF. CDR3 DNA sequence: TGTGCCATCAGTGACCCGACAGGGAGGACTGAAGCTTTCTTT.

This clonotype was seen many times. The chain couples TRBV2 to TRBJ2-1; unclear D gene. This CDR3 region has 17 residues. Trimming removed 3 bases from V and 4 bases from J, with 19 bases in between. Germline V gives CDR1 SNHLY, CDR2 FYNNEI. The CDR3 sequence: CASSELLMSYEYNEQFF. The CDR3 DNA follows: TGTGCCAGCAGTGAGTTACTTATGTCCTATGAATACAATGAGCAGTTCTTC.

This clonotype came up many times. The chain couples TRBV7-9 to TRBJ2-3; 8 nucleotides agree with TRBD2. The length of the CDR3 is 16 residues. V lost 5 bases, J lost 3 bases, and 10 bases stayed unmatched. Germline assignment: CDR1 SEHNR and CDR2 FQNEAQ (reference sequence). CDR3 amino acids: CASSPMSGSLTDTQYF. Here the CDR3 DNA reads TGTGCCAGCAGCCCGATGAGCGGGAGTCTGACAGATACGCAGTATTTT.

This clonotype was seen many times. V gene TRBV19 combines with J gene TRBJ1-1, with D perhaps TRBD1 (6 bases). Trimming took off 6 bases at V and 7 bases at J, with 12 bases between the two ends. CDR1 and CDR2 (germline): LNHDA, SQIVND (reference sequence). The CDR3 spans 12 residues. The CDR3 DNA reads TGTGCCAGTAGAGACAGGACCGGTGAAGCTTTCTTT. Translation: CASRDRTGEAFF.

The rearrangement uses TRBV29-1 and TRBJ1-1, with D possibly being TRBD1 (5 bases). The CDR3 has 13 amino acids. Germline CDR1 and CDR2: SQVTM and ANQGSEA. The V end lost 6 bases, the J end lost 5 bases, and 16 bases lay between the germline ends. CDR3 loop: CSVTGRMITEAFF. The CDR3 bases are TGCAGCGTGACGGGACGGATGATTACTGAAGCTTTCTTT.

In this sample, this clonotype turned up a few times. The rearrangement uses TRBV19 and TRBJ1-1; D is undetermined. The CDR3 is made up of 11 amino acids. Trimming shortened V by 3 bases and J by 7 bases, and 6 bases separated the two germline ends. CDR1 and CDR2 from the germline V gene are LNHDA and SQIVND (reference sequence). The CDR3 loop reads CASSMFSEAFF. CDR3 nucleotides: TGTGCCAGTAGTATGTTTAGTGAAGCTTTCTTT.